This TCR beta chain was captured by sequencing in a study of blood T cell repertoires in COVID-19. Study at large: Acute and convalescent COVID-19 samples came from the United States, Italy and Spain. From T cells, B-cell-depleted T cells, or PBMCs came the material, which was cDNA or gDNA.

The CDR3 has 15 residues. The V and J ends lost 0 bases and 0 bases respectively, with 10 bases between them. Per germline, CDR1 SGHRS and CDR2 YFSETQ. In this sample, this clone turned up once. Some clones are missing from TCRdb's copy, which holds only in-frame ones; the method was immunoSEQ multiplex PCR. This sample has about 500,000 clones; roughly nine tenths occur once, and the top ten carry around 7.8%. This TCR derives from a woman aged 45-65 years with COVID-19, enrolled during active disease. Specimen: peripheral blood. The V gene is TRBV5-1, the J gene TRBJ2-7; D uncertain. The CDR3 spells CASSLAGTSSYEQYF. CDR3 nucleotides: TGCGCCAGCAGCTTGGCAGGAACAAGCTCCTACGAGCAGTACTTC.